These T cell receptor beta chains were read from a single sample in a study of blood T cells in healthy people across ages. TCRdb called the 5' RACE reads again in MiXCR, with one record for every CDR3 protein. The table lists roughly 1.6 million distinct CDR3 sequences, 34% of them singletons. Sample: blood. These receptors were taken from a woman in her 30s in good health. Each CDR3 is given with its conserved first and last residue. A D gene is named only where the DNA matches it firmly. Expanded clones are given a class, and other clones once, few, many or no size at all.

J gene,clone size,V gene,D gene,CDR3 DNA,CDR3 protein
TRBJ2-5,many,TRBV29-1,TRBD1,TGCAGCGTTGCGACGACAGGGTATGAGACCCAGTACTTC,CSVATTGYETQYF
TRBJ1-2,-,TRBV20-1,-,TGCAGTGCTAGATCGGGGCCCAATGGCTACACCTTC,CSARSGPNGYTF
TRBJ1-1,few,TRBV6-6,-,TGTGCCAGCAGTTACCCGGCAGAGAACACTGAAGCTTTCTTT,CASSYPAENTEAFF
TRBJ2-2,-,TRBV27,-,TGTGCCAGCAAATTAGGAGGGGCCGGGGAGCTGTTTTTT,CASKLGGAGELFF
TRBJ2-5,few,TRBV6-1,TRBD2,TGTGCCAGCAGTGAACCCGCAGGGCTAGCGGGAGTCCAGGAGACCCAGTACTTC,CASSEPAGLAGVQETQYF
TRBJ2-3,-,TRBV10-3,-,TGTGCCATCAGTGCACTAGGTAACACAGATACGCAGTATTTT,CAISALGNTDTQYF
TRBJ2-3,-,TRBV7-3,TRBD2,TGTGCCAGCAGCTTATTGTCCACCGGGACTAGCGGGGGGGCGGCAGATACGCAGTATTTT,CASSLLSTGTSGGAADTQYF
TRBJ2-3,few,TRBV9,TRBD2,TGTGCCAGCAGCGTAGAAGGCGGGAGAGTAAGAGATACGCAGTATTTT,CASSVEGGRVRDTQYF
TRBJ2-7,-,TRBV5-4,TRBD2,TGTGCCGGCACCCCTGGTAGCGGGACAACCTACGAGCAGTACTTC,CAGTPGSGTTYEQYF
TRBJ2-1,-,TRBV7-9,-,TGTGCCAGCAGCTCAGACTGGCACGACTACAATGAGCAGTTCTTC,CASSSDWHDYNEQFF
TRBJ2-5,few,TRBV6-1,-,TGTGCCAGCAGCAAAATAGGACTGACACAAGAGACCCAGTACTTC,CASSKIGLTQETQYF
TRBJ2-1,-,TRBV20-1,-,TGCAGAGCTTTCCGGGATCCCAATGAGCAGTTCTTC,CRAFRDPNEQFF
TRBJ2-7,few,TRBV7-3,TRBD2,TGTGCCAGCAGCTTAAGACTAGCGGGAGTTAGTGAGCAGTACTTC,CASSLRLAGVSEQYF
TRBJ2-3,few,TRBV20-1,TRBD1,TGCAGTGCCTCCCTTCCCGGGACAGGGTCGGCAGATACGCAGTATTTT,CSASLPGTGSADTQYF
TRBJ2-7,few,TRBV30,TRBD2,TGTGCCTATACTAGCGGGAGGGGAGACGAGCAGTACTTC,CAYTSGRGDEQYF
TRBJ2-1,-,TRBV27,-,TGTGCCAGCAGTAATGCACTAGCTTACAATGAGCAGTTCTTC,CASSNALAYNEQFF
TRBJ2-1,-,TRBV7-9,TRBD2,TGTGCCAGCAGCTTACGACCGGGAGGGCCCGACTATGAGCAGTTCTTC,CASSLRPGGPDYEQFF
TRBJ2-7,few,TRBV7-2,-,TGTGCCAGCAGCCCAATGGGATACTCCTACGAGCAGTACTTC,CASSPMGYSYEQYF
TRBJ2-5,many,TRBV29-1,TRBD2,TGCAGCGCTCGGACTAGCGGGACCCAAGAGACCCAGTACTTC,CSARTSGTQETQYF
TRBJ2-7,many,TRBV10-3,TRBD2,TGTGCCATCAGTGAGCCGCGGGAGATGGGCTACGAGCAGTACTTC,CAISEPREMGYEQYF
TRBJ2-1,many,TRBV27,-,TGTGCCAGCAGCGGGGTCAATGAGCAGTTCTTC,CASSGVNEQFF
TRBJ1-2,-,TRBV29-1,-,TGCAGCGTTGAATACGGAGCGACAGTCGGCTACACCTTC,CSVEYGATVGYTF
TRBJ1-4,-,TRBV9,-,TGTGCCAGCAGCTCGTCCCCCTTGACAGTTAATGAAAAACTGTTTTTT,CASSSSPLTVNEKLFF
TRBJ2-7,few,TRBV20-1,TRBD2,TGCAGTGCTAGAGTCTCCGGCGGGACTAGCGGGAGCATCTACGAGCAGTACTTC,CSARVSGGTSGSIYEQYF
TRBJ2-7,few,TRBV27,TRBD2,TGTGCCAGCAGCCACTTTGGGGGGGGCTACGAGCAGTACTTC,CASSHFGGGYEQYF
TRBJ1-1,-,TRBV29-1,-,TGCAGCGTTGAAGATTTAGGGAGGACTGAAGCTTTCTTT,CSVEDLGRTEAFF
TRBJ2-7,-,TRBV19,TRBD2,TGTGCCAGTAGTATAGAGGGAAGAGCTCTAGCGGAGCCGAGTTCCTACGAGCAGTACTTC,CASSIEGRALAEPSSYEQYF
TRBJ2-3,-,TRBV29-1,-,TGCAGCGTTGAGGGGCTAGCGCTTACAGGTACGCAGTATTTT,CSVEGLALTGTQYF
TRBJ2-7,many,TRBV3-1,-,TGTGCCAGCAGTGGCGCCTACGAGCAGTACTTC,CASSGAYEQYF
TRBJ1-4,-,TRBV20-1,-,TGCAGTGCTAGAGATGGCCGACAGACTAATGAAAAACTGTTTTTT,CSARDGRQTNEKLFF
TRBJ2-1,-,TRBV2,-,TGTGCCAGCATGGGATACAATGAGCAGTTCTTC,CASMGYNEQFF
TRBJ1-2,-,TRBV14,-,TGTGCCAGCAGCCAGGCGATAGACGGAGGGTACTATGGCTACACCTTC,CASSQAIDGGYYGYTF
TRBJ2-3,few,TRBV20-1,TRBD2,TGCAGTGCGAGACCCCCCCCGGGACTACACACAGATACGCAGTATTTT,CSARPPPGLHTDTQYF
TRBJ1-5,-,TRBV20-1,-,TGCAGTGCTAGAAGTACAAGGGAGCAGCCCCAGCATTTT,CSARSTREQPQHF
TRBJ1-2,once,TRBV9,TRBD1,TGTGCCAGCAGCGTATCAGCCCGAGGGGGCGCAAGCTATGGCTACACCTTC,CASSVSARGGASYGYTF
TRBJ2-1,-,TRBV7-9,TRBD1,TGTGCCAGCAGCTCACGACAGGGAAAGGCCTACAATGAGCAGTTCTTC,CASSSRQGKAYNEQFF
TRBJ1-4,-,TRBV10-3,-,TGTGCCATCAGTGGGGACAACGAAAAACTGTTTTTT,CAISGDNEKLFF
TRBJ1-2,-,TRBV13,TRBD1,TGTGCCAGCAGCTCTCGGCTTCGGACAGGGACCTATGGCTACACCTTC,CASSSRLRTGTYGYTF
TRBJ2-7,many,TRBV29-1,TRBD2,TGCAGCGTTTTCCCAGCGGGAGGCTACGAGCAGTACTTC,CSVFPAGGYEQYF
TRBJ2-5,few,TRBV20-1,-,TGCAGTGCTAGAGTTTCCAGCCCGGTGACCCAGTACTTC,CSARVSSPVTQYF
TRBJ1-4,many,TRBV7-9,-,TGTGCCAGCAGCCTCGATGGTGAGGAAAAACTGTTTTTT,CASSLDGEEKLFF
TRBJ2-5,few,TRBV20-1,-,TGCAGTGCTAGATGGGACTCGGGCCCGGGGACCCAGTACTTC,CSARWDSGPGTQYF
TRBJ2-7,once,TRBV12-3/TRBV12-4,TRBD1,TGTGCCAGCAGTTTCGGGACAGGGTACGGCGAGCAGTACTTC,CASSFGTGYGEQYF
TRBJ2-1,-,TRBV27,-,TGTGCCAGCACCTTAGCTGGTGAGCAGTTCTTC,CASTLAGEQFF
TRBJ2-3,-,TRBV9,-,TGTGCCAGCAGCCCAGCGGGGGGACAGGGGACCTCCCGCACAGATACGCAGTATTTT,CASSPAGGQGTSRTDTQYF